This T cell receptor (beta chain) emerged from a study of OX40 agonist ivuxolimab in advanced cancers. General study findings and limits: Mean expanded clone counts were higher in CD8+ than CD4+ T cells.

The ends were cut back, 2 bases at V and 5 bases at J, with 20 bases in the middle. This CDR3 contains 17 residues. The germline CDR1 and CDR2 sequences are SGHNT and YENEEA. Of note for this clone: Antigen: not known.

TCRdb keeps only in-frame clones here, not all; method: immunoSEQ multiplex PCR. The sample lists about 16,000 clones; about 86% were seen once. The receptor's source is an adult with an advanced solid tumor such as melanoma, head and neck, liver or kidney cancer. The V gene is TRBV11-3, the J gene TRBJ2-3; no firm D call. Source: CD4+ or CD8+ T cells sorted from blood, taken in a trial of the OX40 agonist ivuxolimab. CDR3 protein: CASSLSYSPHAKDTQYF. The CDR3 nucleotides read TGTGCCAGCAGCTTAAGTTACAGTCCCCATGCGAAAGATACGCAGTATTTT.